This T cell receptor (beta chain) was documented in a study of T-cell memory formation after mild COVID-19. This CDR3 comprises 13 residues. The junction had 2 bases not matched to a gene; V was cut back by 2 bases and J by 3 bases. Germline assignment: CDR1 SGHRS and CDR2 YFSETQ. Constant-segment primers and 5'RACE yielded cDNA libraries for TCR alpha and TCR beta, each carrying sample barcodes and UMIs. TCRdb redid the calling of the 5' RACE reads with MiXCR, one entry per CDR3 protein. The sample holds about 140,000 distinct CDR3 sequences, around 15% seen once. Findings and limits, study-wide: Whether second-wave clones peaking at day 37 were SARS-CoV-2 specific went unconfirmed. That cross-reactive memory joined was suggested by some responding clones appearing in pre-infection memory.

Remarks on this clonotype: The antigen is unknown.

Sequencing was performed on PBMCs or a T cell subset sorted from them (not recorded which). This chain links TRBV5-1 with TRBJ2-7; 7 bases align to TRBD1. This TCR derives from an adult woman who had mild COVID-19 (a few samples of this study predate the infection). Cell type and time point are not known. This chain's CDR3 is CASSFGTDYEQYF. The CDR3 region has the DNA TGCGCCAGCAGCTTCGGGACAGACTACGAGCAGTACTTC.